The text below deals with one TCR beta chain. Its antigen is still unknown. Sequenced by immunoSEQ multiplex PCR; TCRdb stores in-frame clones only, minus some. The sample includes about 52,000 clones, 77% of them seen just once. This sample was taken from a study of PD-L1 blockade in urothelial cancer. Study-wide results and limits: Durable benefit was linked to greater 3-week expansion of tumor-associated blood clones.

CDR1 is SEHNR, CDR2 FQNEAQ, per germline (reference sequence). V lost 5 bases and J 0 bases, leaving 14 bases between the germline ends. The CDR3 covers 16 residues. V is TRBV7-9 and J is TRBJ1-3; D is undetermined. Sequenced material: PBMCs, taken around atezolizumab (anti-PD-L1) treatment. The source of this sequence is a man aged 70-80 years with urothelial cancer. CDR3 in amino acids: CASSITEAPSGNTIYF. CDR3 DNA: TGTGCCAGCAGCATAACGGAGGCACCCTCTGGAAACACCATATATTTT.